The next 5 T cell receptor beta chains were all read from a single sample in a study of OX40 agonist ivuxolimab in advanced cancers. TCRdb keeps only in-frame clones here, not all; method: immunoSEQ multiplex PCR. The sample holds 35,000 to 50,000 clones; about 79% are singletons and the top ten take roughly 23%. The specimen was CD4+ or CD8+ T cells sorted from blood, collected in a trial of the OX40 agonist ivuxolimab. The source is an adult with an advanced solid tumor such as melanoma, head and neck, liver or kidney cancer.

This clone showed up just a few times. V and J are TRBV9 and TRBJ1-6; D may be TRBD1 (5 bases). Per the germline V gene, CDR1 is SGDLS and CDR2 is YYNGEE. V was cut by 0 bases and J by 7 bases, with 11 bases left in between. CDR3 length: 15 residues. CDR3 DNA sequence: TGTGCCAGCAGCGTAGAGGGCAGGACAAATTCACCCCTCCACTTT. This gives the protein CASSVEGRTNSPLHF.

The V gene is TRBV28, the J gene TRBJ2-5, with D possibly being TRBD2 (5 bases). The V end lost 3 bases, the J end lost 5 bases, and 13 bases lay between the germline ends. There are 14 residues in the CDR3. Germline CDR1 reads MDHEN; CDR2 reads SYDVKM. The CDR3 bases are TGTGCCAGCAGTTTGAGGGCGATCGGGGAGACCCAGTACTTC. Encoded protein: CASSLRAIGETQYF.

This chain uses TRBV27 with TRBJ2-5; TRBD2 matches 8 bases. CDR1 and CDR2 from the germline V gene are MNHEY and SMNVEV (reference sequence). There are 16 residues in the CDR3. Trimming at V came to 5 bases and at J to 5 bases, leaving 13 bases not matched to a gene. CDR3 amino acids: CASSHVSAGGPETQYF. The CDR3 DNA sequence: TGTGCCAGCAGTCACGTTTCCGCGGGGGGTCCCGAGACCCAGTACTTC.

The genes are TRBV4-2 and TRBJ1-5; D perhaps matches TRBD1 (5 bases). V was trimmed by 0 bases and J by 9 bases, leaving 15 bases between them. The CDR3 has 15 residues. CDR1 and CDR2 from the germline V gene are LGHNA and YNFKEQ. CDR3 nucleotide sequence: TGTGCCAGCAGCCAAGATACGCAGGGTCGTTGGCCCCAGCATTTT. Its translation is CASSQDTQGRWPQHF.

The V call is TRBV7-3, the J call TRBJ1-2, with D maybe TRBD1 (6 bases). V gave up 0 bases and J gave up 7 bases, with 15 bases separating them. The germline gives CDR1 SGHTA, CDR2 FQGTGA. The CDR3 is 15 residues long. CDR3 sequence (DNA): TGTGCCAGCAGCTTAACGCCTCAAACAGGGCTTGGCTACACCTTC. This codes for CASSLTPQTGLGYTF.